This TCR beta chain was identified in a study of cytomegalovirus exposure and HLA in healthy donors. Study-wide context: Early released data comprised 80 million or so unique TCRs from HLA-typed donors. The Caucasian-associated ancestry cluster held 65% to 85% of a few hundred genotyped donors. Study findings and constraints: Follow-up analysis seemed to connect common viral pathogens with several of the most significant clusters identified.

Both 60 Vbeta primers and 13 Jbeta primers went into the PCR. Using immunoSEQ multiplex PCR, the repertoire was profiled, and TCRdb retains in-frame clones only, with some absent. The repertoire has 300,000 or so clones, about 83% of them found once; the top ten carry 2% to 2.5%. The CDR3 runs to 16 residues. Losses at the gene ends were 5 bases for V and 10 bases for J; bases not matched to a gene: 12. Germline V gene data show CDR1 as SGHVS and CDR2 as FNYEAQ. A note on this clone: Its antigen is unidentified.

The source of this sequence is a woman in her forties in good health and CMV-seropositive. The V and J genes are TRBV7-6 and TRBJ1-6; TRBD1 matches at 9 bases. The material sequenced was PBMCs. CDR3 DNA: TGTGCCAGCAGCCTAGGGACAGGGAACACGGGGTCACCCCTCCACTTT. Translated: CASSLGTGNTGSPLHF.